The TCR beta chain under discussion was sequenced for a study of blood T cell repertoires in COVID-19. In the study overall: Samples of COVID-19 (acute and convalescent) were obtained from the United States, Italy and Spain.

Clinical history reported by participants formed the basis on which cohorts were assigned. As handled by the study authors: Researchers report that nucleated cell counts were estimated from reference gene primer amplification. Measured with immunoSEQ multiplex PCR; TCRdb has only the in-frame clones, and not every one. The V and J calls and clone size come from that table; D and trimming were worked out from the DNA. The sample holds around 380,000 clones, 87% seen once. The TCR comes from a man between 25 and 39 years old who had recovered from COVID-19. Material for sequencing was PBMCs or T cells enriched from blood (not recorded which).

The CDR3 loop is CASSGQGYYGYTF. The CDR3 DNA sequence: TGTGCCAGCAGCGGACAGGGGTATTATGGCTACACCTTC. The chain employs TRBV11-2 and TRBJ1-2; 9 bases fit TRBD1. The CDR3 is 13 amino acids. V trimming: 5 bases; J trimming: 5 bases; junction bases outside the gene matches: 3. CDR1 is SGHAT, CDR2 FQNNGV, per germline.